The rows below give T cell receptor beta chains drawn from one sample of a study of vaccination and CD4 T cells after COVID-19. MiXCR was run by TCRdb on the PCR reads, yielding one entry per CDR3 protein. Among 7,000 to 10,000 distinct CDR3 sequences listed, over 35% were seen once. Their cognate antigens are unknown. Sequencing was carried out using CD4+ T cells from blood, cultured in vitro. These receptors were obtained from a human donor in good health. Both conserved end residues are trimmed from each CDR3.

cdr3_aa: ASSFWQRGANVLT
v_call: TRBV11-2

cdr3_aa: ASSYPLAGGEETQY
v_call: TRBV6-5

cdr3_aa: ASSLDGGATDTQY
v_call: TRBV5-1

cdr3_aa: ASTLLGSSYNEQF
v_call: TRBV12-3/TRBV12-4

cdr3_aa: ASSLRGSMDTGELF
v_call: TRBV7-8

cdr3_aa: SARGLAGAYEQY
v_call: TRBV20-1

cdr3_aa: ATRGSGGELF
v_call: TRBV24-1

cdr3_aa: ASSYPTRGGNQAEAF
v_call: TRBV6-5

cdr3_aa: ASLRTGDGSMGANVLT
v_call: TRBV6-4

cdr3_aa: ASSERLAGGSRQY
v_call: TRBV2